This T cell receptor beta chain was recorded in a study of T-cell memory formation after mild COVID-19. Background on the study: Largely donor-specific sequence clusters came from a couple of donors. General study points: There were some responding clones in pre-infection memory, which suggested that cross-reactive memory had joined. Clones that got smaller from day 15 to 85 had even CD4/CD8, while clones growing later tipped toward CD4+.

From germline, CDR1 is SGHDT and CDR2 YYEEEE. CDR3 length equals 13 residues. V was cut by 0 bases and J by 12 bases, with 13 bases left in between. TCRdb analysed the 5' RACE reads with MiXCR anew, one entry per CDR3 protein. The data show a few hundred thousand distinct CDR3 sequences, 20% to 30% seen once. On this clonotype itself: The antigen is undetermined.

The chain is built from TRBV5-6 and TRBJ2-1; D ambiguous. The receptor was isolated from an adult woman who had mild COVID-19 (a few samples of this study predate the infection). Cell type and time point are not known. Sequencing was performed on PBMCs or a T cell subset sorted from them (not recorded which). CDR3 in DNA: TGTGCCAGCAGCTTGGTTCCGCAGGCCGGGCAGTTCTTC. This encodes CASSLVPQAGQFF.